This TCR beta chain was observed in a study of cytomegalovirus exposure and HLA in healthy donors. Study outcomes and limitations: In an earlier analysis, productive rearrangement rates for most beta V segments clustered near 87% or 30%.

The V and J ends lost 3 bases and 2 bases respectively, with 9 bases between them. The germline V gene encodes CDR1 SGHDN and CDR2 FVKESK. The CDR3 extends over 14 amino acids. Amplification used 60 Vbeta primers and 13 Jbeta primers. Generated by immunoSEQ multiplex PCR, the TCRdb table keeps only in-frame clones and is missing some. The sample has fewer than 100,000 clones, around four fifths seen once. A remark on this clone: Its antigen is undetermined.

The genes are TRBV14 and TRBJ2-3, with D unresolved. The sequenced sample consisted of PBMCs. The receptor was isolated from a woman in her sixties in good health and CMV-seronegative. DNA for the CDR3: TGTGCCAGCAGCCATAGACTCCTCACAGATACGCAGTATTTT. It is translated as CASSHRLLTDTQYF.